These T cell receptor beta chains were read from a single sample in a study of blood T cell repertoires in COVID-19. Data came from immunoSEQ multiplex PCR; TCRdb stores just in-frame clones and leaves some out. This sample has 50,000 to 70,000 clones, with roughly 83% found just once. Source material: peripheral blood. The receptor source for this set is a man between 70 and 80 years old with active COVID-19. CDR3s include the opening cysteine and the closing phenylalanine or tryptophan. A D gene is named only where the DNA matches it firmly. Size is stated for part of the rows, as once, few or many counts, or as a class when the clone is expanded.

cdr3_nt,cdr3_aa,clone_size,cdr3_length,d_call,v_call,j_call
TGTGCCAGCAGTTTAGGGGCGGGAGTCAACACCGGGGAGCTGTTTTTT,CASSLGAGVNTGELFF,.,16,TRBD2,TRBV27,TRBJ2-2
TGTGCCAGCAGCTTAGGACAGCTCGGAAACACCATATATTTT,CASSLGQLGNTIYF,.,14,.,TRBV5-6,TRBJ1-3
TGTGCCAGCTCCACTGATAGGAGGGGTTACAATGAGCAGTTCTTC,CASSTDRRGYNEQFF,.,15,.,TRBV18,TRBJ2-1
TGTGCCAGCCGCCGAGGCGGGAGGAGCTCCTACAATGAGCAGTTCTTC,CASRRGGRSSYNEQFF,.,16,TRBD2,TRBV11-2,TRBJ2-1
TGCGCCAGCAGCTCAACAGTTGGCTCCTACGAGCAGTACTTC,CASSSTVGSYEQYF,.,14,.,TRBV5-1,TRBJ2-7
TGCGCCAGCAACCCGGGTAGCGGAAGGCGGGCCGGGGAGCTGTTTTTT,CASNPGSGRRAGELFF,.,16,.,TRBV5-1,TRBJ2-2
TGTGCCAGCAGCTTTAGCGGGAGGGCCGCGTACAATGAGCAGTTCTTC,CASSFSGRAAYNEQFF,.,16,TRBD2,TRBV25-1,TRBJ2-1
TGTGCCAGCAGCTTTACCAGTGGCTACACCTTC,CASSFTSGYTF,.,11,.,TRBV5-5,TRBJ1-2
TGCAGTGCAGAGGGATCGGAGACCCAGTACTTC,CSAEGSETQYF,once,11,.,TRBV20-1,TRBJ2-5
TGTGCCAGCAGCTTAGTTAGCGGGAGGGCCTACGAGCAGTACTTC,CASSLVSGRAYEQYF,few,15,TRBD2,TRBV7-9,TRBJ2-7
TGTGCCAGCAGTTTCGGACTAGAAGCTTTCTTT,CASSFGLEAFF,.,11,.,TRBV27,TRBJ1-1
TGTGCCAGCAGTGAAGTACGGACAGGGAGCACAGATACGCAGTATTTT,CASSEVRTGSTDTQYF,.,16,TRBD1,TRBV2,TRBJ2-3
TGCGCCAGCAGCCAGAGCGGGAGGGCCCCCGGGGAGCTGTTTTTT,CASSQSGRAPGELFF,.,15,TRBD2,TRBV4-3,TRBJ2-2